This TCR beta chain was observed in a study of cytomegalovirus exposure and HLA in healthy donors. Study context: There were approximately 400 genotyped donors. Of these, 81% fell in the genetic ancestry cluster associated with self-reported Caucasian donors. Study-level findings and limits: At a 0.05 false discovery rate, a later analysis found about 17,000 TCR beta sequences to be associated with HLA alleles.

CDR3 length: 14 residues. V gave up 3 bases and J gave up 6 bases, with 13 bases separating them. Germline-derived CDR1 and CDR2 are SGDLS and YYNGEE. Use of 60 Vbeta and 13 Jbeta primers characterized the PCR. Using immunoSEQ multiplex PCR, the repertoire was profiled, and TCRdb retains in-frame clones only, with some absent. The data contain approximately 170,000 clones, under 85% of them singletons. This clone came up once. The antigen is undetermined. The material sequenced was PBMCs. The TCR sequence derives from a woman aged 18-30 years in good health and CMV-seropositive. The rearrangement joins TRBV9 to TRBJ1-5, with D tentatively TRBD1 (6 bases). The CDR3 DNA reads TGTGCCAGCAGCGACGGACAGTCGGGTCAGCCCCAGCATTTT. Protein: CASSDGQSGQPQHF.